Described below is a single TCR beta chain sequence and its context. The CDR3 extends over 15 amino acids. V lost 0 bases to trimming and J lost 8 bases, with 14 bases between them. Germline V gene lookup returns CDR1 SGHKS and CDR2 YYEKEE (reference sequence). This specimen belongs to a study of radiation and T cells in renal cell carcinoma. Treatment denoted: treatment-naive control, cytoreductive nephrectomy. Control samples are tumors resected by cytoreductive nephrectomy without prior radiation. This renal cell carcinoma was of the clear cell type. The data were produced by immunoSEQ multiplex PCR, yet TCRdb's version contains in-frame clones alone and is incomplete. The sample has approximately 16,000 clones; approximately 50% are singletons.

This clonotype was sampled from a man in his forties or fifties with renal cell carcinoma. The J gene is TRBJ1-4, the V gene TRBV5-5; D not certain. The specimen was tumor tissue, collected from a patient whose treatment was nephrectomy without radiotherapy. The CDR3 nucleotides read TGTGCCAGCAGCTTGGTCCAAGCCCGGGAGGAAAAACTGTTTTTT. Translation: CASSLVQAREEKLFF.